This T cell receptor (beta chain) was identified in a study of response to subunit inactivated influenza vaccine. This CDR3 has 13 residues. CDR1 and CDR2 from the germline V gene are MNHNS and SASEGT. Trimming pared 11 bases from V and 6 bases from J, leaving 14 bases between. This clonotype was picked up a small number of times. Its antigen is undetermined. Study-wide results and caveats: Only a handful of new T cells, the authors suggested, are recruited with each seasonal influenza vaccination.

TCRdb fed the RT-PCR reads into MiXCR, producing one record per CDR3 protein. The sample has about 520,000 distinct CDR3 sequences, about 25% seen once. The receptor was isolated from a man in his fifties who received an inactivated influenza vaccine. V gene TRBV6-1 combines with J gene TRBJ1-6; D is possibly TRBD1 (6 bases). Source: CD4+ T cells sorted from PBMCs, taken more than 4 days after vaccination. The CDR3 sequence is CAGTGTPNSPLHF. CDR3 nucleotide sequence: TGTGCCGGAACCGGGACACCTAATTCACCCCTCCACTTT.